This T cell receptor beta chain was obtained from a study of long-term antiretroviral therapy in people with HIV. immunoSEQ v3.0 was run at survey level. Here immunoSEQ multiplex PCR was the method, and the copy in TCRdb shows in-frame clones only, minus some. Of 15,000 to 20,000 clones listed, roughly 90% are singletons. This clone is labeled medium-sized (0.01 to 0.1%). The input for sequencing was unsorted PBMCs, taken 0.6 years after starting antiretroviral therapy. The receptor was derived from a woman aged 40 to 50 with HIV.

CDR3 coding DNA: TGTGCCAGCAGTTTTGCAGGGTCGCCCAAAGCTTTCTTT. Translation gives CASSFAGSPKAFF. The chain is built from TRBV27 and TRBJ1-1, with D possibly being TRBD1 (5 bases). Germline CDR1 MNHEY, CDR2 SMNVEV (reference sequence). V dropped 3 bases and J dropped 9 bases, with 14 bases sitting between them. CDR3 size: 13 residues.